Described below is a single T cell receptor beta chain sequence and its context. V was pared by 3 bases and J by 7 bases, with 8 bases of the junction left unmatched. CDR1 and CDR2 (germline): MGHDK, SYGVNS. This CDR3 has 15 residues. These data belong to a study of technical replicates of blood from a handful of donors. TCRdb's table, derived via immunoSEQ multiplex PCR, lists solely in-frame clones and lacks some. The repertoire holds fewer than 110,000 clones, with roughly 95% as singletons. The chain uses TRBV25-1 and TRBJ1-4, with TRBD1 matching over 7 bases. The TCR sequence derives from a human donor in good health. Input material: T cells isolated from PBMCs. This CDR3 is CASSDPGRGREKLFF. CDR3 sequence (DNA): TGTGCCAGCAGTGACCCCGGGAGGGGGCGTGAAAAACTGTTTTTT. The whole variable domain, remainder taken from reference TRBV25-1 and TRBJ1-4, is EADIYQTPRYLVIGTGKKITLECSQTMGHDKMYWYQQDPGMELHLIHYSYGVNSTEKGDLSSESTVSRIRTEHFPLTLESARPSHTSQYLCASSDPGRGREKLFFGSGTQLSVL.